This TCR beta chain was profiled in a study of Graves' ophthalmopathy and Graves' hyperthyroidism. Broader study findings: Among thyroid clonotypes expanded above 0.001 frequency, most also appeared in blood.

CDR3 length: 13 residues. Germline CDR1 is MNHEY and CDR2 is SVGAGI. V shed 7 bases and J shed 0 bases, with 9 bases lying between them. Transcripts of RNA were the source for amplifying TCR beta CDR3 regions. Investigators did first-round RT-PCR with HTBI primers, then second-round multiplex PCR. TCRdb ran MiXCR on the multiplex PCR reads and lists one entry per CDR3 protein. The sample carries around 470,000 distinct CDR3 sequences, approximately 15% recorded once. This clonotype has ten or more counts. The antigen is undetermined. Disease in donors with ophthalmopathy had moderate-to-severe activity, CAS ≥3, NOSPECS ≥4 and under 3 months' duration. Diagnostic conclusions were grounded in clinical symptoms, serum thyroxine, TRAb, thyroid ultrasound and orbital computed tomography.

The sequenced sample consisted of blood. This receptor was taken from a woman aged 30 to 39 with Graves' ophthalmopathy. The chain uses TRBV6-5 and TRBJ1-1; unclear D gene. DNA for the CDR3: TGTGCCAGCAACGCCGGCTTGAACACTGAAGCTTTCTTT. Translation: CASNAGLNTEAFF.